This entry is about one T cell receptor beta chain. Antigen: not known. TCRdb fed the RT-PCR reads into MiXCR, producing one record per CDR3 protein. The data hold fewer than 600,000 distinct CDR3 sequences, with approximately 7.8% observed a single time. This sample was included in a study of response to subunit inactivated influenza vaccine. With 3 bases removed from V and 5 bases from J, the gap between germline ends came to 20 bases. Germline CDR1 is SGHRS and CDR2 is YFSETQ. This CDR3 region has 17 residues. Study-level findings and limits: It was the authors' suggestion that each seasonal influenza vaccination recruits few new T cells.

The input for sequencing was PBMCs from blood, taken less than 25 months after vaccination. The receptor's source is a man in his fifties or sixties who received an inactivated influenza vaccine. This chain connects TRBV5-1 to TRBJ2-2; D is ambiguous. The CDR3 sequence: CASSYDKPPRSTGELFF. CDR3 sequence (DNA): TGCGCCAGCAGCTATGATAAACCCCCCAGGTCGACCGGGGAGCTGTTTTTT.